Sequencing of this T cell receptor beta chain was carried out in a study of Ad26.COV2.S vaccination and SARS-CoV-2 variants (dated by TCRdb to about 2021). With regard to the full study: Donors in the vaccine arm were drawn from COV1001, a multicentre, randomized, double-blind, placebo-controlled phase I-IIa trial testing Ad26.COV2.S in healthy adults. Trial participants were randomized into five groups of five, in which low-dose or high-dose Ad26.COV2.S was given once or twice, or placebo was given on both occasions. TCRbeta repertoire sequencing served as the tool for gauging how specific and how broad the SARS-CoV-2-reactive T cell receptors were following Ad26.COV2.S vaccination. Investigators did not know the trial group allocation while performing experiments and assessing outcomes. Ad26.COV2.S was given intramuscularly at 5x10^10 or 1x10^11 viral particles, as a single shot or as two shots 56 days apart. A total of about 30 samples were included in the TCR-sequenced set, comprising some 20 Ad26.COV2.S vaccine recipients, 5 placebo recipients and 8 SARS-CoV-2 convalescent individuals.

As to this clone: Its recognized antigen is unknown. No qualities accompany the bases; no much larger clone lies one base away.

TCRbeta CDR3 regions were sequenced with the immunoSEQ Assay. After extraction, genomic DNA underwent amplification by bias-controlled multiplex PCR, followed by high-throughput sequencing. The original pipeline was this. To quantify the absolute abundance of each unique TCRbeta CDR3 region, sequences were collapsed and filtered. Usable DNA was measured by amplifying reference genes present in all nucleated cells, and TCRbeta template counts were normalized to that usable DNA to estimate T cell fraction. Repertoire TCRs were annotated as SARS-CoV-2-specific by exact matching of V gene, CDR3 amino acid sequence and J gene to a known reactive TCR set. The reference SARS-CoV-2 TCR set was obtained from MIRA and was filtered for enrichment in COVID-19-positive ImmuneCODE repertoires, whereby public or cross-reactive TCRs were removed. Using the MIRA antigens, annotated TCRs were further analysed by specific ORF or by position within an ORF. Depth was the summed frequency of annotated unique rearrangements, while breadth was defined as annotated unique rearrangements over total unique productive rearrangements. TCR breadth was compared between groups using two-sided Wilcoxon rank-sum tests. The table comes from immuneACCESS by way of TCRdb, which keeps in-frame sequences with V and J called. Part of the clones is missing from these tables; in studies checked, under half for an unresolved V gene and the rest for unknown reasons. V and J calls and clone size are as listed in that table; D and trimming were resolved from the DNA. For this sample there are 300,000 to 350,000 clones; under 90% appear just once. 5% to 6.5% of the sample lies in the top ten.

Summary of the overall study and its limitations: Ad26.COV2.S recipients had higher spike-specific TCR breadth than placebo recipients (P = 0.0014). After vaccination, spike-specific CD8+ and CD4+ T cell responses were reported to show substantial breadth. The authors noted that the TCR breadth and depth analyses may have underestimated total T cell responses. Vaccine and placebo recipients had comparable non-spike TCR breadth, which fits with the vaccine containing only spike. The study lacked the statistical power to compare responses across vaccine doses or regimens.

The treatment or condition label of this sample denotes: around 19 received Ad26.COV2.S at low or high dose, single or two shots; 5 received placebo; per-sample allocation not given. Repertoires of vaccine and placebo recipients were sequenced from samples taken on day 63 after the first injection. In Cohort 1b, 25 adults aged 18-55 years were enrolled at a single site in Boston, USA, between 29 July and 7 August 2020. Ad26.COV2.S was a replication-incompetent adenovirus type 26 vector that expressed a prefusion-stabilized SARS-CoV-2 spike protein derived from the original Wuhan strain. Reading the germline V gene gives CDR1 MGHRA and CDR2 YSYEKL. The CDR3 measures 15 amino acids from cysteine to phenylalanine. The CDR3 DNA has 45 bases and is translated from base 1. Relative to germline, V is 0 bases shorter and J is 9 bases shorter, with 15 bases between their ends.

The rearrangement joined TRBV4-1 to TRBJ1-5; no D segment can be confidently identified. Specimen: peripheral blood, collected in a trial of Ad26.COV2.S vaccine versus placebo. The receptor comes from a person between 18 and 59 years old who received the Ad26.COV2.S COVID-19 vaccine or a placebo. The CDR3 amino acid sequence is: CASSQEGSQSRPQHF. The sequenced DNA is TGCGCCAGCAGCCAAGAAGGGAGCCAAAGTCGGCCCCAGCATTTT.